The 22 T cell receptor beta chains given below trace back to one sample, sequenced in a study of OX40 agonist ivuxolimab in advanced cancers. The repertoire was sequenced with immunoSEQ multiplex PCR; TCRdb's copy has only in-frame clones and lacks some. Of about 76,000 clones in the sample, about 80% are singletons; the top ten hold approximately 1.7%. This specimen was CD4+ or CD8+ T cells sorted from blood, taken in a trial of the OX40 agonist ivuxolimab. The receptors come from an adult with an advanced solid tumor such as melanoma, head and neck, liver or kidney cancer.

The chain carries TRBV30 and TRBJ1-1, with D uncertain. This CDR3 region has 12 residues. Trimming cost V 8 bases and J 10 bases, with 20 bases left between them. Germline CDR1 reads GTSNPN; CDR2 reads SVGIG (reference sequence). The CDR3 loop is CAGTGRKRRAFF. The CDR3 region has the DNA TGTGCCGGAACGGGCAGGAAAAGAAGAGCTTTCTTT.

This clone has just a few counts. CDR3 coding DNA: TGTGCCAGCAGCTTAGAGGCCGGTATAGGCTACACCTTC. It translates to CASSLEAGIGYTF. The V gene is TRBV7-9, the J gene TRBJ1-2; D remains unclear. The CDR3 is 13 residues long. Germline V gives CDR1 SEHNR, CDR2 FQNEAQ (reference sequence). V was trimmed by 1 base and J by 8 bases, leaving 11 bases between them. The variable domain in full, completed from reference TRBV7-9 and TRBJ1-2, reads DTGVSQNPRHKITKRGQNVTFRCDPISEHNRLYWYRQTLGQGPEFLTYFQNEAQLEKSRLLSDRFSAERPKGSFSTLEIQRTEQGDSAMYLCASSLEAGIGYTFGSGTRLTVV.

The chain combines TRBV19 with TRBJ1-5; the match to TRBD1 covers 7 bases. Germline V gives CDR1 LNHDA, CDR2 SQIVND (reference sequence). The V and J ends lost 3 bases and 0 bases, in that order; junction bases with no gene match: 8. The CDR3 is made up of 17 amino acids. The CDR3 loop is CASSIEDRAYSNQPQHF. The CDR3, as DNA: TGTGCCAGTAGTATCGAAGACAGGGCCTATAGCAATCAGCCCCAGCATTTT.

The rearrangement joins TRBV19 to TRBJ1-1; 8 bases fit TRBD1. The CDR3 contains 15 residues. CDR1 LNHDA and CDR2 SQIVND come from the germline V gene (reference sequence). J gave up 1 base and V 7 bases, and 8 bases lay outside the gene matches. The CDR3 sequence is CASTSAGGRNTEAFF. The CDR3, as DNA: TGTGCCAGTACATCCGCAGGGGGCAGGAACACTGAAGCTTTCTTT.

The V and J genes are TRBV19 and TRBJ2-5, with TRBD2 as a possible D gene (7 bases). This CDR3 region has 14 residues. The V end lost 6 bases, the J end lost 1 base, and 12 bases lay between the germline ends. The germline CDR1 and CDR2 sequences are LNHDA and SQIVND (reference sequence). The CDR3 nucleotides are TGTGCCAGTAGAAAGGGGGGGAGCCAAGAGACCCAGTACTTC. Amino acid sequence: CASRKGGSQETQYF.

This clone was seen a single time. This chain connects TRBV19 to TRBJ2-2; D unclear. The CDR3 runs to 15 residues. Trimming left V 6 bases short and J 1 base short, with 12 bases between. Germline lookup yields CDR1 LNHDA and CDR2 SQIVND (reference sequence). CDR3 sequence (DNA): TGTGCCAGTAGCCCGCGAACCGGGAACACCGGGGAGCTGTTTTTT. This gives the protein CASSPRTGNTGELFF.

This clone is a singleton in its sample. The gene calls are TRBV29-1 and TRBJ2-1, with a tentative D call TRBD2 (5 bases). The length of the CDR3 is 13 residues. V lost 8 bases and J lost 7, with 18 bases in between. Per germline, CDR1 SQVTM and CDR2 ANQGSEA. This CDR3 reads CSTSPGIWNEQFF. CDR3 bases: TGCAGCACCTCTCCGGGGATTTGGAATGAGCAGTTCTTC.

This clone has just one count. V usage is TRBV6-1 and J usage is TRBJ1-4; TRBD1 might be the D (5 bases). Germline V CDR1 and CDR2: MNHNS, SASEGT. CDR3 length equals 16 residues. V lost 0 bases and J 4 bases, leaving 12 bases between the germline ends. The CDR3 here is CASSEASGLGNEKLFF. For the CDR3, the DNA is TGTGCCAGCAGTGAAGCATCAGGGTTGGGTAATGAAAAACTGTTTTTT.

The chain has TRBV4-3 and TRBJ2-6, with D uncertain. Germline CDR1 LGHNA, CDR2 YSLEER. Trimming stripped 0 bases from V and 0 bases from J, with 9 bases between. The CDR3 covers 17 residues. The CDR3 region has the DNA TGCGCCAGCAGCCAAGATCGGTCCTTCTCTGGGGCCAACGTCCTGACTTTC. Its translation: CASSQDRSFSGANVLTF.

This chain links TRBV9 with TRBJ1-1, with D unresolved. The CDR3 totals 12 residues. Germline V CDR1 and CDR2: SGDLS, YYNGEE. Trimming left V 4 bases short and J 4 bases short, with 8 bases between. Here the CDR3 reads CASSPPGTEAFF. The CDR3, as DNA: TGTGCCAGCAGCCCCCCCGGCACTGAAGCTTTCTTT. The full variable domain, rest sourced from reference TRBV9 and TRBJ1-1, is DSGVTQTPKHLITATGQRVTLRCSPRSGDLSVYWYQQSLDQGLQFLIQYYNGEERAKGNILERFSAQQFPDLHSELNLSSLELGDSALYFCASSPPGTEAFFGQGTRLTVV.

The chain joins TRBV6-5 to TRBJ2-7; 7 bases are shared with TRBD2. This CDR3 contains 13 residues. Germline loops: CDR1 MNHEY, CDR2 SVGAGI. V lost 6 bases and J lost 6; bases outside the gene matches: 8. The CDR3 here is CASSLGLGGEQYF. In DNA, the CDR3 is TGTGCCAGCAGCCTAGGACTAGGTGGCGAGCAGTACTTC.

The rearrangement links TRBV2 to TRBJ2-7; D is possibly TRBD2 (6 bases). V was pared by 6 bases and J by 2 bases, with 20 bases between. Germline lookup yields CDR1 SNHLY and CDR2 FYNNEI. This CDR3 comprises 16 residues. CDR3 amino acids: CASRRGGGEIAYEQYF. In DNA, the CDR3 is TGTGCCAGCAGAAGGGGAGGAGGGGAAATAGCCTACGAGCAGTACTTC.

The genes are TRBV7-2 and TRBJ2-5; D may match TRBD1 or TRBD2 (5 bases each). V lost 2 bases and J lost 4, with 8 bases in between. The CDR3 loop spans 13 amino acids. Germline V gene lookup returns CDR1 SGHTA and CDR2 FQGNSA. The CDR3 reads CASSLSRGETQYF. The CDR3 nucleotides read TGTGCCAGCAGCTTATCGAGGGGAGAGACCCAGTACTTC. Looking up the rest from reference TRBV7-2 and TRBJ2-5 gives the full variable domain: GAGVSQSPSNKVTEKGKDVELRCDPISGHTALYWYRQSLGQGLEFLIYFQGNSAPDKSGLPSDRFSAERTGGSVSTLTIQRTQQEDSAVYLCASSLSRGETQYFGPGTRLLVL.

J is TRBJ2-1 and V is TRBV18; D unclear. CDR3 length: 16 residues. Germline lookup yields CDR1 KGHSH and CDR2 LQKENI. V was cut by 0 bases and J by 4 bases, with 13 bases left in between. CDR3 loop: CASSPPHGQIYNEQFF. CDR3 coding DNA: TGTGCCAGCTCACCACCGCACGGGCAGATATACAATGAGCAGTTCTTC.

In DNA, the CDR3 is TGTGCCAGCAGCTTGCTGGACAAAGCCTACGAGCAGTACTTC. Protein: CASSLLDKAYEQYF. V is TRBV7-2 and J is TRBJ2-7; D might be TRBD1 (5 bases). The CDR3 contains 14 residues. CDR1 is SGHTA, CDR2 FQGNSA, per germline. Trimming left V 3 bases short and J 2 bases short, with 11 bases between.

The chain links TRBV10-3 to TRBJ1-6; 9 nucleotides line up with TRBD1. After removal of 2 bases from V and 1 base from J, the junction contained 6 bases not matched to a gene. Germline CDR1 and CDR2: ENHRY and SYGVKD. The CDR3 extends over 18 amino acids. CDR3 DNA: TGTGCCATCAGTGAGGGACAGGGGTTATTGTCCTATAATTCACCCCTCCACTTT. This encodes CAISEGQGLLSYNSPLHF.

This CDR3 reads CASSPLGGSYGYTF. The CDR3 DNA reads as TGTGCCAGCTCACCACTGGGCGGGAGCTATGGCTACACCTTC. This sequence joins TRBV18 and TRBJ1-2, with D uncertain. V dropped 1 base and J dropped 4 bases, with 10 bases sitting between them. This CDR3 is built from 14 residues. Germline V lookup: CDR1 KGHSH, CDR2 LQKENI.

CDR3 sequence (DNA): TGTGCCCTAACGGGGGGCATTAGCACAGATACGCAGTATTTT. Its translation is CALTGGISTDTQYF. V is TRBV30 and J is TRBJ2-3, with a tentative D call TRBD2 (7 bases). The germline gives CDR1 GTSNPN, CDR2 SVGIG (reference sequence). The CDR3 totals 14 residues. V gave up 8 bases and J gave up 0 bases, with 15 bases separating them. The complete variable domain, with remaining parts taken from reference TRBV30 and TRBJ2-3, reads SQTIHQWPATLVQPVGSPLSLECTVEGTSNPNLYWYRQAAGRGLQLLFYSVGIGQISSEVPQNLSASRPQDRQFILSSKKLLLSDSGFYLCALTGGISTDTQYFGPGTRLTVL.

This chain links TRBV28 with TRBJ2-2; 7 bases line up with TRBD1. CDR1 MDHEN and CDR2 SYDVKM come from the germline V gene. This CDR3 is built from 18 residues. The trim removed 3 bases at V and 0 bases at J, leaving 10 bases unmatched. CDR3: CASSFNSGQPANTGELFF. The CDR3 DNA follows: TGTGCCAGCAGTTTTAACTCGGGACAGCCAGCGAACACCGGGGAGCTGTTTTTT.

This sequence joins TRBV7-3 and TRBJ1-1, with 7 bases lining up with TRBD1. The CDR3 is 13 residues long. Germline V gene sequence: CDR1 SGHTA, CDR2 FQGTGA. V lost 4 bases to trimming and J lost 11 bases; unmatched junction nucleotides: 10. This chain's CDR3 is CASSYKGAGVAFF. CDR3 sequence (DNA): TGTGCCAGCAGCTATAAGGGGGCCGGGGTGGCTTTCTTT.

The chain links TRBV19 to TRBJ2-7; 11 nucleotides agree with TRBD1. The CDR3 has 15 amino acids. Germline V CDR1 and CDR2: LNHDA, SQIVND (reference sequence). The J segment lost 3 bases and the V segment lost 5 bases, leaving 6 bases of the junction unmatched. Written as DNA, the CDR3 is TGTGCCAGTAGTCCCCGGGACAGGGGGATCTACGAGCAGTACTTC. It specifies CASSPRDRGIYEQYF.

The genes are TRBV6-5 and TRBJ1-2, with D possibly being TRBD1 (5 bases). The ends were cut back, 4 bases at V and 8 bases at J, with 17 bases in the middle. Germline V gives CDR1 MNHEY, CDR2 SVGAGI. The CDR3 has 14 amino acids. The CDR3 sequence is CASSSDGGYRGYTF. CDR3 coding DNA: TGTGCCAGCAGTTCGGACGGGGGGTATAGGGGCTACACCTTC.